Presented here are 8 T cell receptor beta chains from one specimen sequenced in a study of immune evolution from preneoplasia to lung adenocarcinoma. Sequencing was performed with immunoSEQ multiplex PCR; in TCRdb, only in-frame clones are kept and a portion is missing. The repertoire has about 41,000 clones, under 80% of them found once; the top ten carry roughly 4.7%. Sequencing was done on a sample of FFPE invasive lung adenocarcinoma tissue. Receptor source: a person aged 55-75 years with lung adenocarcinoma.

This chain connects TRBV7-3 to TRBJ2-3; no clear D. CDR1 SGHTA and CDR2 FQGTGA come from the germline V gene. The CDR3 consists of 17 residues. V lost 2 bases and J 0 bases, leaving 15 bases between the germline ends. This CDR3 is CASSLYWAPTSTDTQYF. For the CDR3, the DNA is TGTGCCAGCAGCTTATATTGGGCGCCTACTAGCACAGATACGCAGTATTTT.

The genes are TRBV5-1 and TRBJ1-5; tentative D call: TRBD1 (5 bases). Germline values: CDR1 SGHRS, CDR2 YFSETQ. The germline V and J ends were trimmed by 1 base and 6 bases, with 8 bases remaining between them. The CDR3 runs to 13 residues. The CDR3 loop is CASSLKGSQPQHF. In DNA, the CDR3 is TGCGCCAGCAGCTTGAAGGGGAGTCAGCCCCAGCATTTT.

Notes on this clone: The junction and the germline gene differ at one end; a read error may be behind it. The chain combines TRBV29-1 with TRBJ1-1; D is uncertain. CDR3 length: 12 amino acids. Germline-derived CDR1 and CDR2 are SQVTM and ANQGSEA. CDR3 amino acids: CSCRGRNAEAFF. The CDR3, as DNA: TGCAGCTGCCGAGGACGGAACGCTGAAGCTTTCTTT.

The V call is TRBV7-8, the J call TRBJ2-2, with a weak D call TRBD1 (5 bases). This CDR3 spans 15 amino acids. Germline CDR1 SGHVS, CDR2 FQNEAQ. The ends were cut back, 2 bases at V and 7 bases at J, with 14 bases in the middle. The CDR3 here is CASSLRGAGGGELFF. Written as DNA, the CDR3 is TGTGCCAGCAGCTTACGTGGGGCAGGCGGCGGGGAGCTGTTTTTT. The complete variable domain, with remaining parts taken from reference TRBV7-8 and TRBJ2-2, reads GAGVSQSPRYKVAKRGQDVALRCDPISGHVSLFWYQQALGQGPEFLTYFQNEAQLDKSGLPSDRFFAERPEGSVSTLKIQRTQQEDSAVYLCASSLRGAGGGELFFGEGSRLTVL.

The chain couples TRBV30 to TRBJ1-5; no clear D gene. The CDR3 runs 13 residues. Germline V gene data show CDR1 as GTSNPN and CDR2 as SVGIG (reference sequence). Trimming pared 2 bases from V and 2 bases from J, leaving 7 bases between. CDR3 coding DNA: TGTGCCTGGAGTTCGCAGGGCAATCAGCCCCAGCATTTT. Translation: CAWSSQGNQPQHF.

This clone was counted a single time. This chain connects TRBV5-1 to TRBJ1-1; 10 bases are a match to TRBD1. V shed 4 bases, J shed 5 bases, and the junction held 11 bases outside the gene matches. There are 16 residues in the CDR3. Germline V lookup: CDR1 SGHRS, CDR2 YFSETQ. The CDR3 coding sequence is TGCGCCAGCAGCCCCCGGGACAGGGGAATGGATACTGAAGCTTTCTTT. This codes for CASSPRDRGMDTEAFF.

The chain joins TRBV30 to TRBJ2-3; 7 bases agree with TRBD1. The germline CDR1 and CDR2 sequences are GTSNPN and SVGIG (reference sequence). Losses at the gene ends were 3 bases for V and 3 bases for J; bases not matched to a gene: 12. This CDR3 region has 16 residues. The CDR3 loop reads CAWSRGGGRRTDTQYF. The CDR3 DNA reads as TGTGCCTGGAGCCGAGGGGGCGGCCGGCGGACAGATACGCAGTATTTT.

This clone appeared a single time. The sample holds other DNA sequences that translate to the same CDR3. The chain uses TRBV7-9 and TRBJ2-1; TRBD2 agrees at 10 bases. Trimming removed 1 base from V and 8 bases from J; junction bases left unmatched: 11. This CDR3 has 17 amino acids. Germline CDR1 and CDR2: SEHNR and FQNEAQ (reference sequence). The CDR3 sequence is CASSLVLATSGNYEQFF. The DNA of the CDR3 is TGTGCCAGCAGCTTAGTTCTCGCAACTAGCGGGAACTATGAGCAGTTCTTC.